Presented here are 11 T cell receptor beta chains from one specimen sequenced in a study of blood T cells in healthy people across ages. A second about 6 to 11 cycle PCR used barcoded and J-beta primers. TCRdb reprocessed the 5' RACE reads with MiXCR, giving one entry per CDR3 protein. The sample has more than 650,000 distinct CDR3 sequences; about 53% are singletons. The sequenced sample consisted of blood. These receptors originate from a man aged 80 or over in good health.

This chain joins TRBV7-3 and TRBJ2-3; D may be TRBD1 or TRBD2 (5 bases each). The ends were cut back, 5 bases at V and 3 bases at J, with 18 bases in the middle. The CDR3 is 16 amino acids. CDR1 and CDR2 (germline): SGHTA, FQGTGA. In DNA, the CDR3 is TGTGCCAGCAGCCAGGGTGCGGCCCGGAGGACAGATACGCAGTATTTT. Residues: CASSQGAARRTDTQYF.

This chain links TRBV28 with TRBJ2-3; 8 bases are a match to TRBD1. J gave up 1 base and V 3 bases, and 6 bases lay outside the gene matches. The CDR3 totals 16 residues. Germline V lookup: CDR1 MDHEN, CDR2 SYDVKM. The CDR3 nucleotides read TGTGCCAGCAGTTTGGACAGGGCCGGGGGCACAGATACGCAGTATTTT. This gives the protein CASSLDRAGGTDTQYF.

This clonotype was recorded once. The rearrangement uses TRBV6-1 and TRBJ1-1, with D unclear. Trimming pared 4 bases from V and 1 base from J, leaving 19 bases between. This CDR3 region has 17 residues. Germline lookup yields CDR1 MNHNS and CDR2 SASEGT. The CDR3 here is CASSGVRRARRNTEAFF. The CDR3 DNA sequence: TGTGCCAGCAGTGGCGTGAGGAGGGCGAGGCGGAACACTGAAGCTTTCTTT.

This clonotype has only a few counts. The chain links TRBV4-1 to TRBJ2-5, with TRBD2 identical over 7 bases. V trimming: 3 bases; J trimming: 4 bases; junction bases outside the gene matches: 11. In germline, CDR1 is MGHRA, CDR2 YSYEKL. The CDR3 has 16 amino acids. The DNA for the CDR3 is TGCGCCAGCAGCCAGGGGTTGAGGCGGGAGTTAGAGACCCAGTACTTC. Its translation is CASSQGLRRELETQYF.

The chain has TRBV7-9 and TRBJ2-7; 9 positions agree with TRBD1. Trimming cost V 5 bases and J 8 bases; bases outside gene matches: 4. The CDR3 runs to 12 residues. Germline CDR1 is SEHNR and CDR2 is FQNEAQ (reference sequence). CDR3 coding DNA: TGTGCCAGCAGCACCGGACAGGGGAAGCAGTACTTC. It specifies CASSTGQGKQYF. Drawing the rest from reference TRBV7-9 and TRBJ2-7, the complete variable domain is DTGVSQNPRHKITKRGQNVTFRCDPISEHNRLYWYRQTLGQGPEFLTYFQNEAQLEKSRLLSDRFSAERPKGSFSTLEIQRTEQGDSAMYLCASSTGQGKQYFGPGTRLTVT.

V usage is TRBV2 and J usage is TRBJ2-7, with TRBD2 matching 8 bases. V trimming: 6 bases; J trimming: 7 bases; junction bases outside the gene matches: 11. The CDR3 loop spans 14 amino acids. CDR1 is SNHLY and CDR2 is FYNNEI in the germline V gene. CDR3 residues: CASRGVAGLNEQYF. As DNA, the CDR3 is TGTGCCAGCAGAGGGGTAGCGGGACTCAATGAGCAGTACTTC.

This chain uses TRBV19 with TRBJ2-4, with 7 positions matching TRBD1. The J call is doubtful: the DNA matches TRBJ2-7 better. This CDR3 spans 12 amino acids. The germline V gene encodes CDR1 LNHDA and CDR2 SQIVND (reference sequence). The CDR3 protein is CASMGRGYEQYF. DNA for the CDR3: TGTGCCAGTATGGGCAGGGGGTACGAGCAGTACTTC.

This clonotype turned up a few times. The chain uses TRBV29-1 and TRBJ2-7; D remains ambiguous. Germline assignment: CDR1 SQVTM and CDR2 ANQGSEA. The CDR3 is 13 residues long. Trimming shortened V by 1 base and J by 2 bases, and 9 bases separated the two germline ends. The CDR3: CSVEGAPTYEQYF. The CDR3 nucleotides read TGCAGCGTTGAAGGCGCACCCACCTACGAGCAGTACTTC.

The chain is built from TRBV20-1 and TRBJ2-4; D is tentatively TRBD1 or TRBD2 (7 bases each). Matching the DNA end better, TRBJ2-5 makes the J call doubtful. CDR1 is DFQATT and CDR2 is SNEGSKA in the germline V gene (reference sequence). The CDR3 covers 15 residues. The CDR3 sequence is CSARERRGGWETQYF. The CDR3 region has the DNA TGCAGTGCTAGAGAACGCAGGGGGGGGTGGGAGACCCAGTACTTC.

This clonotype occurred a few times. V is TRBV15 and J is TRBJ1-2, with D maybe TRBD1 (5 bases). The CDR3 extends over 16 amino acids. The germline V and J ends were trimmed by 0 bases and 7 bases, with 18 bases remaining between them. The germline gives CDR1 LNHNV, CDR2 YYDKDF (reference sequence). The CDR3 reads CATSREPVRGVLGYTF. CDR3 nucleotide sequence: TGTGCCACCAGCAGAGAACCCGTGAGGGGAGTCCTTGGCTACACCTTC. Drawing the rest from reference TRBV15 and TRBJ1-2, the complete variable domain is DAMVIQNPRYQVTQFGKPVTLSCSQTLNHNVMYWYQQKSSQAPKLLFHYYDKDFNNEADTPDNFQSRRPNTSFCFLDIRSPGLGDTAMYLCATSREPVRGVLGYTFGSGTRLTVV.

This clonotype was found a few times. The chain employs TRBV28 and TRBJ2-4, with 10 bases that match TRBD2. The tail of the sequence fits TRBJ2-7 better, so the J call may be wrong. This CDR3 has 15 amino acids. Germline loops: CDR1 MDHEN, CDR2 SYDVKM. The CDR3 protein is CASTAPPSGSYEQYF. The CDR3 DNA sequence: TGTGCCAGCACCGCCCCACCTAGCGGGAGTTACGAGCAGTACTTC.